This T cell receptor (beta chain) is drawn from a study of cytomegalovirus exposure and HLA in healthy donors. Study background: Of several hundred genotyped donors, around 86% grouped in the Caucasian-associated ancestry cluster. Study-level points and caveats: No immune exposure information besides CMV serostatus was available. The study labeled more than 150 TCR beta chains cytomegalovirus-associated. Confirmation in vitro established that a few CMV-associated chains were specific for CMV antigens.

Germline V gives CDR1 MNHNS, CDR2 SASEGT. Trimming took off 9 bases at V and 5 bases at J, with 14 bases between the two ends. This CDR3 contains 12 residues. Use of 60 Vbeta and 13 Jbeta primers characterized the PCR. Assay used: immunoSEQ multiplex PCR; TCRdb lists only in-frame clones, some missing. The listing contains some 130,000 clones. With respect to this clone: Its target is not known.

The sequence was obtained from a woman in her forties in good health and CMV-seropositive. The chain employs TRBV6-1 and TRBJ2-7, with a tentative D call TRBD1 (6 bases). The specimen was PBMCs. CDR3 residues: CASRTVPHEQYF. The CDR3 DNA sequence: TGTGCCAGTAGGACAGTTCCCCACGAGCAGTACTTC.